The 25 T cell receptor beta chains below all came from one sample that was sequenced in a study of regulatory T cells in long-lasting Graves disease. Researchers made TCR beta libraries by using iRepertoire HTBI primers and running Arm-PCR on CDR3 regions. TCRdb processed the multiplex PCR reads anew with MiXCR; each CDR3 protein has one entry. The sample consists of over 300,000 distinct CDR3 sequences, 15% to 19% of them appearing once. The time point was: newly diagnosed GD, antithyroid drugs for less than 3 months. With RNA extracted from PBMCs as input, the TCR library was made. The sample was peripheral blood mononuclear cells (PBMCs), taken at new diagnosis, from a patient treated with antithyroid drugs. The receptor source for this set is a female donor with Graves disease.

This clonotype was detected ten times or more. The junction departs from germline at one end; a sequencing error may be responsible. V gene TRBV11-2 combines with J gene TRBJ2-7; weak D call: TRBD2 (6 bases). The CDR3 is 13 residues long. Looked up from germline, CDR1 is SGHAT and CDR2 is FQNNGV. The CDR3 is CASSLAGVYGQYF. In DNA form, the CDR3 reads TGTGCCAGCAGCTTAGCGGGAGTCTACGGGCAGTACTTC.

This chain uses TRBV9 with TRBJ2-5; 10 nucleotides match TRBD2. Germline V gives CDR1 SGDLS, CDR2 YYNGEE. J was trimmed by 5 bases and V by 0 bases; bases with no gene match: 13. The CDR3 length is 18 residues. CDR3: CASSVDSLEAGGSETQYF. The DNA for the CDR3 is TGTGCCAGCAGCGTAGACTCTCTCGAAGCGGGAGGGAGTGAGACCCAGTACTTC. Full variable domain (outside the CDR3, taken from reference TRBV9 and TRBJ2-5): DSGVTQTPKHLITATGQRVTLRCSPRSGDLSVYWYQQSLDQGLQFLIQYYNGEERAKGNILERFSAQQFPDLHSELNLSSLELGDSALYFCASSVDSLEAGGSETQYFGPGTRLLVL.

This clonotype occurred many times. The chain links TRBV11-2 to TRBJ2-1; tentative D call: TRBD1 (6 bases). This CDR3 is 14 amino acids long. Deletions cut 4 bases from V and 9 bases from J, with 16 bases between. Germline V CDR1 and CDR2: SGHAT, FQNNGV. The DNA for the CDR3 is TGTGCCAGCAGCTCCCTACAGGGTACGGTTGAGCAGTTCTTC. It is translated as CASSSLQGTVEQFF. Complete variable domain (other parts from reference TRBV11-2 and TRBJ2-1): EAGVAQSPRYKIIEKRQSVAFWCNPISGHATLYWYQQILGQGPKLLIQFQNNGVVDDSQLPKDRFSAERLKGVDSTLKIQPAKLEDSAVYLCASSSLQGTVEQFFGPGTRLTVL.

This clonotype was detected only a few times. This sequence joins TRBV7-9 and TRBJ1-2, with a possible D match to TRBD1 (5 bases). This CDR3 is built from 16 residues. V dropped 5 bases and J dropped 3 bases, with 19 bases sitting between them. Germline CDR1 is SEHNR and CDR2 is FQNEAQ (reference sequence). The CDR3: CASSPTGGGVDYGYTF. In DNA, the CDR3 is TGTGCCAGCAGCCCAACGGGTGGGGGGGTCGACTATGGCTACACCTTC.

The chain combines TRBV30 with TRBJ1-4, with no clear D. V was trimmed by 5 bases and J by 7 bases, leaving 20 bases between them. The length of the CDR3 is 15 residues. From germline, CDR1 is GTSNPN and CDR2 SVGIG (reference sequence). Here the CDR3 DNA reads TGTGCCTGGCTCCTCGAAGCGGGTAGTGGTGAAAAACTGTTTTTT. Protein sequence: CAWLLEAGSGEKLFF.

As to this clonotype: A far larger clone is off by one base, so a read error is likely. The chain links TRBV9 to TRBJ2-3; TRBD1 aligns across 10 bases. J lost 8 bases, V lost 4 bases, and 10 bases had no gene match. This CDR3 has 15 amino acids. The germline V gene encodes CDR1 SGDLS and CDR2 YYNGEE. This chain's CDR3 is CASSSDRGRVGTQYF. The DNA for the CDR3 is TGTGCCAGCAGCTCCGACAGGGGGCGGGTAGGTACGCAGTATTTT. The whole variable domain, filled in from reference TRBV9 and TRBJ2-3, reads DSGVTQTPKHLITATGQRVTLRCSPRSGDLSVYWYQQSLDQGLQFLIQYYNGEERAKGNILERFSAQQFPDLHSELNLSSLELGDSALYFCASSSDRGRVGTQYFGPGTRLTVL.

Many counts were recorded for this clonotype. V gene TRBV20-1 combines with J gene TRBJ2-7; D may match TRBD1 or TRBD2 (6 bases each). Germline lookup yields CDR1 DFQATT and CDR2 SNEGSKA (reference sequence). The CDR3 is 14 residues long. The V end lost 5 bases, the J end lost 6 bases, and 20 bases lay between the germline ends. CDR3 amino acids: CSAPPGQRAGEQYF. The CDR3 DNA reads TGCAGTGCTCCTCCCGGACAGCGGGCCGGCGAGCAGTACTTC.

V is TRBV7-2 and J is TRBJ1-1, with D hard to call. CDR3 length equals 15 residues. V was cut by 0 bases and J by 4 bases, with 12 bases left in between. Germline CDR1 and CDR2: SGHTA and FQGNSA. DNA for the CDR3: TGTGCCAGCAGCTTAGCCCGCAGCTGGGCCACTGAAGCTTTCTTT. Its translation is CASSLARSWATEAFF. Full variable domain (remainder filled in from reference TRBV7-2 and TRBJ1-1): GAGVSQSPSNKVTEKGKDVELRCDPISGHTALYWYRQSLGQGLEFLIYFQGNSAPDKSGLPSDRFSAERTGGSVSTLTIQRTQQEDSAVYLCASSLARSWATEAFFGQGTRLTVV.

This clonotype has at least ten counts. The chain combines TRBV29-1 with TRBJ1-1; D gene unclear. This CDR3 comprises 12 residues. In germline, CDR1 is SQVTM, CDR2 ANQGSEA. Trimming removed 2 bases at V and 2 bases at J, with 6 bases between. For the CDR3, the DNA is TGCAGCGTTGAAATAGAAAACACTGAAGCTTTCTTT. This translates into CSVEIENTEAFF. Based on the CDR3 plus reference TRBV29-1 and TRBJ1-1, the full variable domain is SAVISQKPSRDICQRGTSLTIQCQVDSQVTMMFWYRQQPGQSLTLIATANQGSEATYESGFVIDKFPISRPNLTFSTLTVSNMSPEDSSIYLCSVEIENTEAFFGQGTRLTVV.

This clonotype has ten or more counts. The chain uses TRBV27 and TRBJ1-2; weak D call: TRBD1 (6 bases). Per the germline V gene, CDR1 is MNHEY and CDR2 is SMNVEV (reference sequence). This CDR3 region has 15 residues. The V gene lost 1 base and the J gene lost 5 bases, with 14 bases spanning the gap. CDR3 bases: TGTGCCAGCAGTTTATACGGACAGCCCTTGTATGGCTACACCTTC. It codes for CASSLYGQPLYGYTF.

This clonotype was recorded many times. The CDR3 loop is CASNPWGEETQYF. CDR3 nucleotides: TGTGCCAGCAACCCGTGGGGGGAAGAGACCCAGTACTTC. V usage is TRBV6-1 and J usage is TRBJ2-5; tentative D call: TRBD2 (6 bases). Trimming cost V 7 bases and J 3 bases, with 12 bases left between them. Germline-derived CDR1 and CDR2 are MNHNS and SASEGT. The CDR3 sequence is 13 residues long.

This clonotype appeared many times. The rearrangement links TRBV6-1 to TRBJ1-4, with D perhaps TRBD1 (5 bases). The V end lost 4 bases, the J end lost 6 bases, and 12 bases lay between the germline ends. This CDR3 is built from 14 residues. CDR1 and CDR2 from the germline V gene are MNHNS and SASEGT. The CDR3 DNA is TGTGCCAGCAGTGGATTGAGGGGCGATGAAAAACTGTTTTTT. Its translation: CASSGLRGDEKLFF.

This clonotype was detected ten times or more. The chain links TRBV30 to TRBJ1-4; 11 bases are shared with TRBD1. After removal of 4 bases from V and 3 bases from J, the junction contained 7 bases not matched to a gene. Germline V lookup: CDR1 GTSNPN, CDR2 SVGIG (reference sequence). The CDR3 contains 16 residues. CDR3 sequence: CAWTPGTGGPNEKLFF. The CDR3, as DNA: TGTGCCTGGACCCCCGGGACAGGGGGACCTAATGAAAAACTGTTTTTT.

This clonotype appeared many times. The chain joins TRBV4-3 to TRBJ2-7; the match to TRBD1 covers 10 bases. Germline V CDR1 and CDR2: LGHNA, YSLEER. The length of the CDR3 is 17 residues. Trimming cost V 1 base and J 2 bases; bases outside gene matches: 8. CDR3 nucleotide sequence: TGCGCCAGCAGCCAAGGGGGACAGGGGCAAAGAACCTACGAGCAGTACTTC. It codes for CASSQGGQGQRTYEQYF.

This sequence joins TRBV7-9 and TRBJ1-2; 9 bases match TRBD1. The ends lost 5 bases at V and 3 bases at J; junction bases unmatched: 10. The germline CDR1 and CDR2 sequences are SEHNR and FQNEAQ (reference sequence). The CDR3 totals 16 residues. The CDR3 loop is CASSAAPTGGYYGYTF. The DNA for the CDR3 is TGTGCCAGCAGCGCAGCACCTACAGGGGGCTACTATGGCTACACCTTC.

This clonotype came up many times. The chain links TRBV27 to TRBJ1-5; TRBD1 matches at 10 bases. The CDR3 is 13 amino acids. Germline V gene sequence: CDR1 MNHEY, CDR2 SMNVEV (reference sequence). J lost 9 bases, V lost 6 bases, and 5 bases had no gene match. The CDR3 bases are TGTGCCAGCAGCGACAGGGGGCAACGGCCCCAGCATTTT. It encodes CASSDRGQRPQHF.

V usage is TRBV4-1 and J usage is TRBJ2-1; 12 bases match TRBD2. The end of the DNA is better explained by TRBJ2-5, so the J call may be wrong. CDR3 length equals 18 residues. Germline CDR1 and CDR2: MGHRA and YSYEKL. The CDR3 here is CASSPWWLAGGSQETQYF. CDR3 bases: TGCGCCAGCAGCCCCTGGTGGCTAGCGGGGGGGAGCCAAGAGACCCAGTACTTC.

This clonotype was observed at least ten times. The genes are TRBV12-3 or TRBV12-4 and TRBJ2-5; TRBD2 agrees at 13 bases. There are 15 residues in the CDR3. Trimming at V came to 8 bases and at J to 5 bases, leaving 8 bases not matched to a gene. In DNA form, the CDR3 reads TGTGCCAGCTCCCGGACTAGCGGGAGTTTTGAGACCCAGTACTTC. Its protein product is CASSRTSGSFETQYF.

The rearrangement links TRBV5-5 to TRBJ1-4; TRBD1 matches 7 bases. Germline-derived CDR1 and CDR2 are SGHKS and YYEKEE (reference sequence). The length of the CDR3 is 16 residues. With V trimmed by 4 bases and J by 2 bases, 8 bases remained unmatched. CDR3 nucleotide sequence: TGTGCCAGCAGCCGCACCCTACAGGGGACTAATGAAAAACTGTTTTTT. Translated: CASSRTLQGTNEKLFF.

Ten or more counts support this clonotype. The J gene is TRBJ1-6, the V gene TRBV6-1; D gene unclear. Germline CDR1 is MNHNS and CDR2 is SASEGT. The ends were cut back, 4 bases at V and 1 base at J, with 14 bases in the middle. This CDR3 has 17 amino acids. The DNA of the CDR3 is TGTGCCAGCAGTGCGGCGTTTTTAAAGTCCTATAATTCACCCCTCCACTTT. Translated: CASSAAFLKSYNSPLHF.

Notes on this clonotype: A much bigger clone sits one base away, suggesting this may be a read error. The chain is built from TRBV3-1 and TRBJ1-2; no reliable D call. V was trimmed by 4 bases and J by 0 bases, leaving 18 bases between them. Germline V CDR1 and CDR2: LGHDT, YNNKEL (reference sequence). This CDR3 is 17 amino acids long. The CDR3 sequence is CASSLPGGTTTNYGYTF. In DNA form, the CDR3 reads TGTGCCAGCAGCCTCCCAGGCGGAACCACCACTAACTATGGCTACACCTTC. The whole variable domain, remainder taken from reference TRBV3-1 and TRBJ1-2, is DTAVSQTPKYLVTQMGNDKSIKCEQNLGHDTMYWYKQDSKKFLKIMFSYNNKELIINETVPNRFSPKSPDKAHLNLHINSLELGDSAVYFCASSLPGGTTTNYGYTFGSGTRLTVV.

This clonotype was observed at least ten times. The gene calls are TRBV11-2 and TRBJ2-7; maybe TRBD1 (5 bases). Between the trimmed V and J ends, which lost 7 bases and 4 bases, there was a span of 17 bases. This CDR3 has 14 residues. CDR1 SGHAT and CDR2 FQNNGV come from the germline V gene. The CDR3 coding sequence is TGTGCCAGCACTCCCATCAGGGTGGCGTACGAGCAGTACTTC. This codes for CASTPIRVAYEQYF.

A few counts support this clonotype. The chain carries TRBV6-2 or TRBV6-3 and TRBJ2-2; 13 bases agree with TRBD2. V was pared by 4 bases and J by 6 bases, with 2 bases of the junction left unmatched. This CDR3 is 15 amino acids long. Germline loops: CDR1 MNHEY, CDR2 SVGEGT. The chain's CDR3 is CASSLLAGGSGELFF. In DNA form, the CDR3 reads TGTGCCAGCAGTTTACTAGCGGGAGGGTCCGGGGAGCTGTTTTTT.

At least ten counts were recorded for this clonotype. The V gene is TRBV15, the J gene TRBJ1-1, with D hard to call. Germline values: CDR1 LNHNV, CDR2 YYDKDF (reference sequence). This CDR3 is built from 14 residues. V was pared by 1 base and J by 5 bases, with 11 bases between. The CDR3 loop reads CATSRGLAGTEAFF. The CDR3, as DNA: TGTGCCACCAGCAGAGGTTTGGCGGGTACTGAAGCTTTCTTT.

This clonotype turned up a few times. The J gene is TRBJ2-1, the V gene TRBV19; 9 bases align to TRBD1. From germline, CDR1 is LNHDA and CDR2 SQIVND (reference sequence). The ends lost 10 bases at V and 4 bases at J; junction bases unmatched: 8. This CDR3 is built from 14 residues. The DNA for the CDR3 is TGTGCCACCCACTTAGGACAGGGGTACAATGAGCAGTTCTTC. Encoded protein: CATHLGQGYNEQFF.